The 15 T cell receptor beta chains presented below share a single source sample, sequenced in a study of cytomegalovirus exposure and HLA in healthy donors. The PCR used 60 Vbeta and 13 Jbeta primers. Only in-frame clones appear in the TCRdb table, and some are missing; sequencing was by immunoSEQ multiplex PCR. The sample yields about 160,000 clones, roughly four fifths seen once. Sequenced sample: PBMCs. The receptors were sampled from a woman aged 40-49 years in good health and CMV-seronegative.

CDR3 DNA: TGTGCCAGCAGGGACGGGACTACAGTCCAAGAGACCCAGTACTTC. Protein product: CASRDGTTVQETQYF. The rearrangement links TRBV5-6 to TRBJ2-5, with TRBD2 identical over 7 bases. The CDR3 loop spans 15 amino acids. Per the germline V gene, CDR1 is SGHDT and CDR2 is YYEEEE. J lost 1 base, V lost 5 bases, and 8 bases had no gene match.

The chain links TRBV11-2 to TRBJ2-5, with D possibly being TRBD2 (6 bases). Trimming removed 6 bases from V and 5 bases from J, with 13 bases in between. CDR1 and CDR2 (germline): SGHAT, FQNNGV. This CDR3 has 13 amino acids. CDR3 nucleotides: TGTGCCAGCAGGTCTTTAGGGAGGGAGACCCAGTACTTC. This sequence encodes CASRSLGRETQYF.

The rearrangement links TRBV10-3 to TRBJ2-5; TRBD2 matches at 10 bases. CDR1 and CDR2 (germline): ENHRY, SYGVKD. The J segment lost 5 bases and the V segment lost 3 bases, leaving 9 bases of the junction unmatched. The CDR3 contains 16 residues. The CDR3 sequence: CAISDSLAGEGETQYF. The CDR3 nucleotides are TGTGCCATCAGTGATTCTCTAGCGGGAGAAGGGGAGACCCAGTACTTC.

This clone was seen only a few times. This CDR3 reads CASTRDREGARAKNIQYF. For the CDR3, the DNA is TGTGCCAGCACCAGGGACAGGGAAGGCGCTAGGGCCAAAAACATTCAGTACTTC. The chain has TRBV2 and TRBJ2-4; 9 nucleotides match TRBD1. V shed 7 bases and J 1 base; nucleotides not matched to a gene: 14. This CDR3 contains 18 residues. The V gene's germline CDR1 is SNHLY and CDR2 FYNNEI.

The gene calls are TRBV19 and TRBJ2-5; tentative D call: TRBD1 (6 bases). V lost 8 bases, J lost 1 base, and 8 bases lay in between. Germline CDR1 and CDR2: LNHDA and SQIVND (reference sequence). The CDR3 has 12 amino acids. In DNA, the CDR3 is TGTGCCAGTGGACAGCTCCAAGAGACCCAGTACTTC. Protein: CASGQLQETQYF.

V gene TRBV25-1 combines with J gene TRBJ1-1, with D possibly matching TRBD1 (5 bases). V shed 3 bases and J shed 0 bases, with 14 bases lying between them. This CDR3 is built from 16 residues. CDR1 and CDR2 from the germline V gene are MGHDK and SYGVNS. CDR3 loop: CASSDSSQGLNTEAFF. In nucleotides, the CDR3 is TGTGCCAGCAGTGACTCGTCCCAGGGCCTGAACACTGAAGCTTTCTTT. The full variable domain, completed using reference TRBV25-1 and TRBJ1-1, is EADIYQTPRYLVIGTGKKITLECSQTMGHDKMYWYQQDPGMELHLIHYSYGVNSTEKGDLSSESTVSRIRTEHFPLTLESARPSHTSQYLCASSDSSQGLNTEAFFGQGTRLTVV.

This chain links TRBV2 with TRBJ1-2; D is unresolved. V was cut by 2 bases and J by 2 bases, with 6 bases left in between. Germline V lookup: CDR1 SNHLY, CDR2 FYNNEI. CDR3 length: 13 residues. CDR3 sequence: CASSERENYGYTF. The CDR3 nucleotides are TGTGCCAGCAGTGAACGAGAAAACTATGGCTACACCTTC.

The CDR3 DNA follows: TGTGCCAGCAGCCAAGATAAGGACAGGGGAAATGAAAAACTGTTTTTT. This codes for CASSQDKDRGNEKLFF. The rearrangement links TRBV4-2 to TRBJ1-4; 9 positions match TRBD1. Trimming took 0 bases from V and 5 from J; bases not matched to a gene: 4. The germline gives CDR1 LGHNA, CDR2 YNFKEQ. CDR3 length equals 16 residues.

This chain links TRBV30 with TRBJ2-7, with D perhaps matching TRBD2 (5 bases). The CDR3 sequence is 12 residues long. The germline V gene has CDR1 GTSNPN and CDR2 SVGIG (reference sequence). Trimming cost V 0 bases and J 6 bases, with 9 bases left between them. CDR3 residues: CAWSVTRGEQYF. The CDR3 region has the DNA TGTGCCTGGAGTGTAACCCGGGGCGAGCAGTACTTC.

The chain joins TRBV5-4 to TRBJ2-7; D perhaps matches TRBD2 (5 bases). The V gene's germline CDR1 is SGHNT and CDR2 YYREEE (reference sequence). The CDR3 has 14 residues. V lost 4 bases to trimming and J lost 3 bases, with 14 bases between them. The CDR3 DNA follows: TGTGCCAGCAGCCCCGGGAACGCAGGCTACGAGCAGTACTTC. Its translation is CASSPGNAGYEQYF.

The chain combines TRBV5-1 with TRBJ2-3; 7 nucleotides align to TRBD2. Per the germline V gene, CDR1 is SGHRS and CDR2 is YFSETQ. The CDR3 covers 15 residues. V lost 4 bases, J lost 2 bases, and 7 bases stayed unmatched. DNA of the CDR3: TGCGCCAGCAGCCGGGAGGATCTTCTCACAGATACGCAGTATTTT. The encoded protein is CASSREDLLTDTQYF. Based on the CDR3 plus reference TRBV5-1 and TRBJ2-3, the full variable domain is KAGVTQTPRYLIKTRGQQVTLSCSPISGHRSVSWYQQTPGQGLQFLFEYFSETQRNKGNFPGRFSGRQFSNSRSEMNVSTLELGDSALYLCASSREDLLTDTQYFGPGTRLTVL.

This clone was recorded a few times. The chain recombines TRBV9 with TRBJ2-3; 10 bases fit TRBD1. V lost 0 bases and J lost 4; bases outside the gene matches: 2. CDR1 and CDR2 (germline): SGDLS, YYNGEE. The length of the CDR3 is 15 residues. CDR3 coding DNA: TGTGCCAGCAGCGTAGTGGGACAGGGGTCAGATACGCAGTATTTT. It specifies CASSVVGQGSDTQYF.

The V call is TRBV7-9, the J call TRBJ2-7; no clear D gene. Germline lookup yields CDR1 SEHNR and CDR2 FQNEAQ (reference sequence). The V gene lost 5 bases and the J gene lost 4 bases, with 6 bases spanning the gap. CDR3 size: 11 residues. The CDR3 bases are TGTGCCAGCAGCACATTATACGAGCAGTACTTC. As protein: CASSTLYEQYF.

The DNA for the CDR3 is TGTGCCAGCAGTTACCCACCGGACAGGGGGGGGACTGAAGCTTTCTTT. Its protein product is CASSYPPDRGGTEAFF. This chain links TRBV6-6 with TRBJ1-1; TRBD1 aligns across 10 bases. After removal of 2 bases from V and 5 bases from J, the junction contained 8 bases not matched to a gene. Per germline, CDR1 MNHNY and CDR2 SVGAGI (reference sequence). The CDR3 is 16 residues long.

The rearrangement uses TRBV2 and TRBJ1-5; D remains ambiguous. The germline gives CDR1 SNHLY, CDR2 FYNNEI. V was trimmed by 4 bases and J by 0 bases, leaving 7 bases between them. CDR3 size: 14 residues. This CDR3 is CASSGTGSNQPQHF. In DNA, the CDR3 is TGTGCCAGCAGTGGCACCGGTAGCAATCAGCCCCAGCATTTT.